This T cell receptor (beta chain) emerged from a study of blood T cell repertoires in COVID-19 (dated by TCRdb to about 2020). For the study in its entirety: Samples from collaborators originated in the United States, Italy and Spain and spanned both the acute and convalescent phases of COVID-19. Where HLA class I and class II types were available, the types were taken from metadata supplied by the sample provider, not from assay-based typing. The dataset comprised deeply sampled blood TCRbeta repertoires from subjects exposed to, actively infected with, or recovered from COVID-19. A de-identified subject ID, COVID-19 status, age in years and sex were almost always included in the sample metadata. The prospective study material was composed of cDNA or gDNA derived from T cells, B-cell-depleted T cells, or PBMCs. The repertoires were released in a freely available public database intended as a resource for research on the immune response to SARS-CoV-2. Samples came from the ongoing ImmuneRACE study (first 160 participants) plus 1,254 subjects from 6 global collaborators.

CDR1 and CDR2, per the germline V gene, are SGHRS and YFSETQ. The CDR3 goes from the cysteine to the phenylalanine over 15 residues. The kept DNA is CDR3 alone, 45 bases in frame from the first base. V is cut back by 0 bases and J by 0 bases, with 2 bases in the junction unmatched. Points on this clone: This receptor's antigen is unknown. Base qualities are not recorded, but no much larger clone differs from it by a single base.

The immunoSEQ Assay, a bias-controlled multiplex PCR, was used to amplify TCRbeta CDR3 regions from genomic DNA. The authors processed their data as follows. The number of nucleated cells in each sample was estimated from the amplification of reference gene primers within the assay. To quantify the absolute abundance of each unique TCRbeta CDR3 rearrangement, sequence reads were collapsed and filtered. For each sample, productive Simpson clonality was calculated as the square root of Simpson's diversity index over productive rearrangements. TCRdb holds this immuneACCESS table with in-frame rearrangements only. Some clones are missing; in checked studies, unresolved V genes explain under half, and the rest has no known cause. For V, J and clone size, that table is used; D and trimming come from the DNA. The sample table lists about 200,000 clones, around nine tenths of them with a count of one. The ten largest account for under 2% of the sample.

Broader findings and caveats from the paper: The quantity of clinical and demographic metadata differed by source and by participant and was supplied without curation.

Whole blood was collected in K2EDTA tubes by collaborating institutions according to the institutions' own protocols. For TCRbeta analysis, collaborators shipped samples as frozen whole blood, isolated PBMCs, or DNA extracted from either of those sample types. This clonotype originated in a man between 18 and 29 years old with active or convalescent COVID-19. The chain is encoded by TRBV5-1 joined to TRBJ2-7, and 8 junction bases match TRBD1. The sequenced sample consisted of peripheral blood. CDR3 region: CASSLGQGFSYEQYF. DNA sequence: TGCGCCAGCAGCTTGGGACAGGGGTTCTCCTACGAGCAGTACTTC.